This is a list of T cell receptor beta chains from one sample in a study of blood T cell repertoires in COVID-19. TCRdb's table, derived via immunoSEQ multiplex PCR, lists solely in-frame clones and lacks some. The profile shows roughly 400,000 clones, 75% to 90% of them singletons. The source material was PBMCs or T cells enriched from blood (not recorded which). These TCRs come from a man under 40 who had recovered from COVID-19. Both conserved end residues are part of each CDR3. Each record gives: D gene, J gene, V gene, clone size, CDR3 protein, CDR3 DNA. The D gene is left open where the match is weak. Only part of the rows carry a size: once, few, many, or a class if the clone is expanded.

d_call: NA
j_call: TRBJ1-1
v_call: TRBV7-6
clone_size: NA
cdr3_aa: CASSFLRGSTEAFF
cdr3_nt: TGTGCCAGCAGCTTTCTGAGGGGGAGCACTGAAGCTTTCTTT

d_call: NA
j_call: TRBJ2-1
v_call: TRBV18
clone_size: NA
cdr3_aa: CASSQESEQFF
cdr3_nt: TGTGCCAGCTCACAGGAGAGTGAGCAGTTCTTC

d_call: TRBD2
j_call: TRBJ2-1
v_call: TRBV3-1/TRBV3-2
clone_size: NA
cdr3_aa: CASSQGRSISGRESQFF
cdr3_nt: TGTGCCAGCAGCCAGGGCAGATCGATTAGCGGGAGGGAATCACAGTTCTTC

d_call: TRBD2
j_call: TRBJ2-7
v_call: TRBV7-2
clone_size: NA
cdr3_aa: CASSLVAGGTSSYEQYF
cdr3_nt: TGTGCCAGCAGCTTAGTGGCGGGAGGAACCAGCTCCTACGAGCAGTACTTC

d_call: NA
j_call: TRBJ2-5
v_call: TRBV7-2
clone_size: NA
cdr3_aa: CASSLVSLETQYF
cdr3_nt: TGTGCCAGCAGCTTAGTTTCTCTGGAGACCCAGTACTTC

d_call: TRBD2
j_call: TRBJ2-1
v_call: TRBV3-1/TRBV3-2
clone_size: NA
cdr3_aa: CASSQGLAHEQFF
cdr3_nt: TGTGCCAGCAGCCAAGGACTAGCGCATGAGCAGTTCTTC

d_call: TRBD2
j_call: TRBJ2-7
v_call: TRBV6-1
clone_size: once
cdr3_aa: CASSGGLAGGYYEQYF
cdr3_nt: TGTGCCAGCAGTGGGGGACTAGCGGGAGGCTACTACGAGCAGTACTTC

d_call: NA
j_call: TRBJ2-6
v_call: TRBV28
clone_size: NA
cdr3_aa: CASSPPQGKFSGANVLTF
cdr3_nt: TGTGCCAGCAGTCCACCTCAGGGGAAGTTCTCTGGGGCCAACGTCCTGACTTTC

d_call: NA
j_call: TRBJ1-6
v_call: TRBV28
clone_size: NA
cdr3_aa: CASKVLTGSGSPLHF
cdr3_nt: TGTGCCAGCAAAGTTTTAACAGGGTCGGGTTCACCCCTCCACTTT

d_call: NA
j_call: TRBJ2-1
v_call: TRBV18
clone_size: NA
cdr3_aa: CASSPSKLANEQFF
cdr3_nt: TGTGCCAGCTCTCCCTCCAAACTAGCCAATGAGCAGTTCTTC

d_call: TRBD2
j_call: TRBJ2-5
v_call: TRBV24-1
clone_size: NA
cdr3_aa: CATSDSLAGQETQYF
cdr3_nt: TGTGCCACCAGTGATTCCCTAGCGGGCCAAGAGACCCAGTACTTC

d_call: NA
j_call: TRBJ1-5
v_call: TRBV30
clone_size: once
cdr3_aa: CAWNRHNQPQHF
cdr3_nt: TGTGCCTGGAACAGGCACAATCAGCCCCAGCATTTT

d_call: NA
j_call: TRBJ1-5
v_call: TRBV3-1/TRBV3-2
clone_size: NA
cdr3_aa: CASSQAGVSQPQHF
cdr3_nt: TGTGCCAGCAGCCAAGCGGGGGTCTCTCAGCCCCAGCATTTT

d_call: TRBD1
j_call: TRBJ2-3
v_call: TRBV7-9
clone_size: NA
cdr3_aa: CASSLVGQGTSDTQYF
cdr3_nt: TGTGCCAGCAGCTTAGTAGGACAGGGAACGTCAGATACGCAGTATTTT

d_call: TRBD2
j_call: TRBJ2-3
v_call: TRBV7-3
clone_size: NA
cdr3_aa: CASSNGLAGQDTQYF
cdr3_nt: TGTGCCAGCAGCAACGGACTAGCGGGACAAGATACGCAGTATTTT

d_call: NA
j_call: TRBJ1-2
v_call: TRBV28
clone_size: NA
cdr3_aa: CASSGAITGTTNYGYTF
cdr3_nt: TGTGCCAGCAGCGGCGCAATCACAGGGACTACTAACTATGGCTACACCTTC

d_call: NA
j_call: TRBJ1-5
v_call: TRBV19
clone_size: NA
cdr3_aa: CASSIEGRGQPQHF
cdr3_nt: TGTGCCAGTAGTATTGAGGGCAGGGGTCAGCCCCAGCATTTT

d_call: TRBD1
j_call: TRBJ1-5
v_call: TRBV12-5
clone_size: NA
cdr3_aa: CASGLVLGQGPFQPQHF
cdr3_nt: TGTGCTAGTGGTTTGGTACTGGGACAGGGGCCCTTTCAGCCCCAGCATTTT

d_call: TRBD1
j_call: TRBJ2-2
v_call: TRBV28
clone_size: NA
cdr3_aa: CASSRSPGQGRTGELFF
cdr3_nt: TGTGCCAGCAGTCGATCTCCGGGACAGGGAAGGACCGGGGAGCTGTTTTTT

d_call: NA
j_call: TRBJ2-7
v_call: TRBV7-9
clone_size: NA
cdr3_aa: CASSFGRESSYEQYF
cdr3_nt: TGTGCCAGCAGCTTCGGTCGGGAAAGCTCCTACGAGCAGTACTTC

d_call: NA
j_call: TRBJ2-1
v_call: TRBV28
clone_size: NA
cdr3_aa: CASRGGAGGAYNEQFF
cdr3_nt: TGTGCCAGCAGGGGGGGGGCTGGAGGGGCCTACAATGAGCAGTTCTTC

d_call: NA
j_call: TRBJ1-1
v_call: TRBV5-1
clone_size: few
cdr3_aa: CASSLGLVGKTEAFF
cdr3_nt: TGCGCCAGCAGCTTGGGACTGGTCGGAAAAACTGAAGCTTTCTTT

d_call: TRBD1
j_call: TRBJ2-2
v_call: TRBV5-1
clone_size: NA
cdr3_aa: CASRTGGDGELFF
cdr3_nt: TGCGCCAGTAGGACAGGGGGTGACGGGGAGCTGTTTTTT

d_call: TRBD1
j_call: TRBJ1-2
v_call: TRBV7-2
clone_size: NA
cdr3_aa: CASSLAGDRGDYGYTF
cdr3_nt: TGTGCCAGCAGCTTAGCGGGGGACAGGGGCGACTATGGCTACACCTTC

d_call: TRBD1
j_call: TRBJ2-1
v_call: TRBV10-3
clone_size: NA
cdr3_aa: CATGQVYNEQFF
cdr3_nt: TGTGCCACTGGACAGGTTTACAATGAGCAGTTCTTC

d_call: TRBD2
j_call: TRBJ2-1
v_call: TRBV15
clone_size: once
cdr3_aa: CATSRTSGSWQFF
cdr3_nt: TGTGCCACCAGCAGAACTAGCGGGAGTTGGCAGTTCTTC

d_call: NA
j_call: TRBJ1-5
v_call: TRBV7-9
clone_size: NA
cdr3_aa: CASSSGVVSNQPQHF
cdr3_nt: TGTGCCAGCAGCTCAGGGGTTGTCAGCAATCAGCCCCAGCATTTT

d_call: NA
j_call: TRBJ1-6
v_call: TRBV5-1
clone_size: NA
cdr3_aa: CASSFPRANSPLHF
cdr3_nt: TGCGCCAGCAGCTTTCCGAGGGCCAATTCACCCCTCCACTTT

d_call: TRBD2
j_call: TRBJ2-5
v_call: TRBV27
clone_size: NA
cdr3_aa: CASSLGLAGGLSETQYF
cdr3_nt: TGTGCCAGCAGTTTAGGACTAGCGGGAGGGCTTTCGGAGACCCAGTACTTC

d_call: NA
j_call: TRBJ1-2
v_call: TRBV6-5
clone_size: NA
cdr3_aa: CASSRDGLQSYTF
cdr3_nt: TGTGCCAGCAGTCGGGACGGACTACAGAGCTACACCTTC

d_call: NA
j_call: TRBJ1-1
v_call: TRBV25-1
clone_size: NA
cdr3_aa: CASSAAGSPEAFF
cdr3_nt: TGTGCCAGCAGTGCCGCAGGTTCCCCTGAAGCTTTCTTT

d_call: NA
j_call: TRBJ2-1
v_call: TRBV19
clone_size: NA
cdr3_aa: CASSGMGANEQFF
cdr3_nt: TGTGCCAGTAGCGGGATGGGGGCCAATGAGCAGTTCTTC

d_call: TRBD1
j_call: TRBJ2-7
v_call: TRBV7-2
clone_size: NA
cdr3_aa: CASGGTGGFEQYF
cdr3_nt: TGTGCCAGCGGTGGGACAGGAGGGTTCGAGCAGTACTTC

d_call: NA
j_call: TRBJ1-4
v_call: TRBV7-2
clone_size: NA
cdr3_aa: CASSDPAGGREKLFF
cdr3_nt: TGTGCCAGCAGCGACCCGGCGGGGGGTCGGGAAAAACTGTTTTTT

d_call: TRBD1
j_call: TRBJ2-7
v_call: TRBV7-9
clone_size: NA
cdr3_aa: CACKDRGNEQYF
cdr3_nt: TGTGCCTGTAAGGACAGGGGTAACGAGCAGTACTTC

d_call: NA
j_call: TRBJ1-1
v_call: TRBV4-2
clone_size: NA
cdr3_aa: CASSREIYTEAFF
cdr3_nt: TGTGCCAGCAGCCGGGAGATCTACACTGAAGCTTTCTTT

d_call: NA
j_call: TRBJ1-1
v_call: TRBV30
clone_size: NA
cdr3_aa: CAWSLFGEAFF
cdr3_nt: TGTGCCTGGAGTTTGTTTGGCGAAGCTTTCTTT

d_call: NA
j_call: TRBJ2-1
v_call: TRBV5-1
clone_size: NA
cdr3_aa: CASSSTASYNEQFF
cdr3_nt: TGCGCCAGCAGCTCGACTGCCTCCTACAATGAGCAGTTCTTC

d_call: NA
j_call: TRBJ1-2
v_call: TRBV19
clone_size: NA
cdr3_aa: CASSIGQTPSYGYTF
cdr3_nt: TGTGCCAGTAGTATAGGACAGACGCCTAGCTATGGCTACACCTTC

d_call: NA
j_call: TRBJ2-1
v_call: TRBV24-1
clone_size: NA
cdr3_aa: CATSDGSGAYNEQFF
cdr3_nt: TGTGCCACCAGTGATGGATCAGGCGCCTACAATGAGCAGTTCTTC

d_call: TRBD1
j_call: TRBJ1-2
v_call: TRBV5-1
clone_size: NA
cdr3_aa: CASSLALGQGRYGYTF
cdr3_nt: TGCGCCAGCAGCTTGGCCTTGGGACAGGGAAGATATGGCTACACCTTC

d_call: NA
j_call: TRBJ2-7
v_call: TRBV27
clone_size: NA
cdr3_aa: CASSLEYGTSYEQYF
cdr3_nt: TGTGCCAGCAGTTTAGAGTATGGTACGTCCTACGAGCAGTACTTC

d_call: NA
j_call: TRBJ2-3
v_call: TRBV5-1
clone_size: NA
cdr3_aa: CASSRVEGSTDTQYF
cdr3_nt: TGCGCCAGCAGCCGCGTAGAGGGAAGCACAGATACGCAGTATTTT

d_call: TRBD2
j_call: TRBJ2-7
v_call: TRBV10-3
clone_size: few
cdr3_aa: CAISGTSGRYEQYF
cdr3_nt: TGTGCCATCAGTGGGACTAGCGGGAGGTACGAGCAGTACTTC

d_call: NA
j_call: TRBJ1-5
v_call: TRBV28
clone_size: NA
cdr3_aa: CASSLDPQWQPQHF
cdr3_nt: TGTGCCAGCAGTCTAGATCCTCAGTGGCAGCCCCAGCATTTT

d_call: NA
j_call: TRBJ2-2
v_call: TRBV7-8
clone_size: NA
cdr3_aa: CASSLGRGARTGELFF
cdr3_nt: TGTGCCAGCAGCTTAGGTCGGGGGGCTCGGACCGGGGAGCTGTTTTTT

d_call: TRBD2
j_call: TRBJ2-3
v_call: TRBV3-1/TRBV3-2
clone_size: once
cdr3_aa: CASSQVRWAGVITDTQYF
cdr3_nt: TGTGCCAGCAGCCAAGTAAGGTGGGCGGGGGTAATCACAGATACGCAGTATTTT